This is a list of T cell receptor beta chains from one sample in a study of identical twins' blood T cells. TCRdb re-called the 5' RACE reads through MiXCR, storing one row per CDR3 protein. The repertoire consists of 300,000 to 400,000 distinct CDR3 sequences, with 28% occurring once and the leading ten covering 6.1%. The specimen sequenced was PBMCs. The receptor source for this set is a woman aged 18 to 50 in good health. The CDR3 runs from the conserved cysteine through the conserved F or W. D genes are given only for firm matches. Size is stated for part of the rows, as once, few or many counts, or as a class when the clone is expanded.

DNA	CDR3	size	D	V	J
TGCAGTGCTAGAGCCAGGGTCGGAAACACCATATATTTT	CSARARVGNTIYF	-	-	TRBV20-1	TRBJ1-3
TGTGCCAGTCCGGGAACAAGGGGGTTTGATCAGCCCCAGCATTTT	CASPGTRGFDQPQHF	-	-	TRBV6-2/TRBV6-3	TRBJ1-5
TGCAGCGTTTCCTGGGACAGTGAGCAGTTCTTC	CSVSWDSEQFF	few	TRBD1	TRBV29-1	TRBJ2-1
TGCAGTGCTAGAGACCAGGGGGCCGATCATGAAAAACTGTTTTTT	CSARDQGADHEKLFF	few	TRBD1	TRBV20-1	TRBJ1-4
TGTGCCAGCAGCTTTGAAACCTATGGCTACACCTTC	CASSFETYGYTF	-	-	TRBV7-2	TRBJ1-2
TGCGCCAGCAGCTTGACAGGGGGAGATACGCAGTATTTT	CASSLTGGDTQYF	many	TRBD1	TRBV5-1	TRBJ2-3
TGCAGCGCCCGGGGGACCTCGAACACTGAAGCTTTCTTT	CSARGTSNTEAFF	-	-	TRBV29-1	TRBJ1-1
TGCGCCAGCAGCTTTCGCCGGGAGTCCTACGAGCAGTACTTC	CASSFRRESYEQYF	few	-	TRBV5-1	TRBJ2-7
TGCGCCAGCAGCTTGCTCGACAGGCTGAACACTGAAGCTTTCTTT	CASSLLDRLNTEAFF	few	-	TRBV5-1	TRBJ1-1
TGCAGTGCTCACACAGGGAGCAATCAGCCCCAGCATTTT	CSAHTGSNQPQHF	-	-	TRBV20-1	TRBJ1-5
TGTGCCAGCAGCGTAAGCGGTTATCAGCCCCAGCATTTT	CASSVSGYQPQHF	-	-	TRBV11-2	TRBJ1-5
TGTGCCAGCACCTGGGGGGAAAGCTCTGGAAACACCATATATTTT	CASTWGESSGNTIYF	many	-	TRBV6-5	TRBJ1-3
TGTGCCAGCAGTTACTCGAATTACGGGGAGCAGTTCTTC	CASSYSNYGEQFF	once	-	TRBV6-2/TRBV6-3	TRBJ2-1
TGTGCCAGCACCGTACAGGAGTATAGCAATCAGCCCCAGCATTTT	CASTVQEYSNQPQHF	-	-	TRBV12-3/TRBV12-4	TRBJ1-5
TGTGCCAGCAGCCCGAGACTAGCCCCAGATACGCAGTATTTT	CASSPRLAPDTQYF	-	TRBD2	TRBV14	TRBJ2-3
TGTGCCGGCAGTCCAAGGACAGGTCACGGCTACACCTTC	CAGSPRTGHGYTF	-	TRBD1	TRBV27	TRBJ1-2
TGTGCCAGCCAAGATAGAGGGGGTGATGAAGCTTTCTTT	CASQDRGGDEAFF	-	-	TRBV19	TRBJ1-1
TGCGCCAGCAGCCAAACTTTGGGCGGAGATGAGCAGTTCTTC	CASSQTLGGDEQFF	many	-	TRBV4-1	TRBJ2-1